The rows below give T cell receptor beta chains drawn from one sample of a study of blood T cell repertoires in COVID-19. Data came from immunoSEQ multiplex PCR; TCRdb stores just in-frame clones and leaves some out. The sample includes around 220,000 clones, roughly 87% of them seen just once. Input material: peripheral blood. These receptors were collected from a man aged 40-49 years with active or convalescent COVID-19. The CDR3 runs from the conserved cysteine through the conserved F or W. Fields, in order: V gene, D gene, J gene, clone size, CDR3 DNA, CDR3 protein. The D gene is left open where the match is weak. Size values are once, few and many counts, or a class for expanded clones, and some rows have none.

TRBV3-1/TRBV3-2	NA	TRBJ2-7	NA	TGTGCCAGCAGGGGGGCACACGAGCAGTACTTC	CASRGAHEQYF
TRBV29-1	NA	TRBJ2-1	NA	TGCAGCGGTGACTTTGGGAGTGAGCAGTTCTTC	CSGDFGSEQFF
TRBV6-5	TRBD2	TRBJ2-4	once	TGTGCCAGCAGACCGACTAGCGGGGGTGTTCAGTACTTC	CASRPTSGGVQYF
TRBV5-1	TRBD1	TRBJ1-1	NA	TGCGCCAGCAGCTTGGGGCCTCCGGGACAGGGATCAGGAGCTTTCTTT	CASSLGPPGQGSGAFF
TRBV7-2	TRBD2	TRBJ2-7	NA	TGTGCCAGCAGCGCCCCGACTAGCGGGGGCCTCTACGAGCAGTACTTC	CASSAPTSGGLYEQYF
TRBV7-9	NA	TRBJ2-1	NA	TGTGCCAGCAGCCCGGGTCCGTACGGGAGTGAGCAGTTCTTC	CASSPGPYGSEQFF
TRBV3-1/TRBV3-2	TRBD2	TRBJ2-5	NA	TGTGCCAGCAGCCAGCCAGGACTAGCGGAGACCCAGTACTTC	CASSQPGLAETQYF
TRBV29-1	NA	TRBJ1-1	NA	TGCAGCGTTGACTCCCGGGAAACTGAAGCTTTCTTT	CSVDSRETEAFF
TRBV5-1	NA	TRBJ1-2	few	TGCGCCAGCAGCTTACGAGTTGCCGGGGGAGCTAACTATGGCTACACCTTC	CASSLRVAGGANYGYTF
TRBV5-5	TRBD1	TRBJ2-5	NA	TGTGCCAGCAGCTTGGGAGACAGGGTCCAAGAGACCCAGTACTTC	CASSLGDRVQETQYF
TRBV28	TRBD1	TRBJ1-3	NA	TGTGCCAGCAGTTTAATCGGCAGGGGGAGCTCTGGAAACACCATATATTTT	CASSLIGRGSSGNTIYF
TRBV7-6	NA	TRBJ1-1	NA	TGTGCCAGCACCTACTTGGGAGCGGGGAACACTGAAGCTTTCTTT	CASTYLGAGNTEAFF
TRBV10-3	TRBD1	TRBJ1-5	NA	TGTGCCTCAGGGGGGACAGGGGCGATTCAGCCCCAGCATTTT	CASGGTGAIQPQHF
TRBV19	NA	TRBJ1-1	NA	TGTGCCAGTAGTGACGACGCCCGGGAAGGGACTGAAGCTTTCTTT	CASSDDAREGTEAFF
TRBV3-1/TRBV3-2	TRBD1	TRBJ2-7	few	TGTGCCAGCAGCCCGAATGGGGACAGGGCGAATGGGGAGCAGTACTTC	CASSPNGDRANGEQYF
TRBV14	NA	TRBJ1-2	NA	TGTGCCAGCAGCCAAGTTCAGGGGCACTATGGCTACACCTTC	CASSQVQGHYGYTF
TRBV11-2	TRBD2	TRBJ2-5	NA	TGTGCCAGCAGCTGGACTAGCGGGAGACAAGAGACCCAGTACTTC	CASSWTSGRQETQYF
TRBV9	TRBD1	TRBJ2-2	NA	TGTGCCAGCAGCGCGCAACAGGGGGCGAACACCGGGGAGCTGTTTTTT	CASSAQQGANTGELFF
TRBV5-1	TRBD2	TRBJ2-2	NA	TGCGCCAGCAGCTCCTTCCTGTGGCTAGCGGGAGGGCCGAGTACCGGGGAGCTGTTTTTT	CASSSFLWLAGGPSTGELFF
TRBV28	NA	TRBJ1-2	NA	TGTGCCAGCGTAACATCAGTGTTCTATGGCTACACCTTC	CASVTSVFYGYTF
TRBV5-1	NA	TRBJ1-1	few	TGCGCCAGCAGCATCGGACAGATGAACACTGAAGCTTTCTTT	CASSIGQMNTEAFF
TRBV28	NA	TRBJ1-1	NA	TGTGCCAGCAGTTTACCGGGAAATACTGAAGCTTTCTTT	CASSLPGNTEAFF
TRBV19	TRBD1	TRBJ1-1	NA	TGTGCCAGTAGTATAGGCGCTGGACAGGGAGGAGACACTGAAGCTTTCTTT	CASSIGAGQGGDTEAFF
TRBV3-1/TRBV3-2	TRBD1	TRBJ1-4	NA	TGTGCCAGCAGCCAAGATCGAGCAGGGGGGTCGGAAAAACTGTTTTTT	CASSQDRAGGSEKLFF
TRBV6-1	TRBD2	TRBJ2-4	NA	TGTGCCAGCAGTGAAACCCGAGCGGGGGTGGCCAAAAACATTCAGTACTTC	CASSETRAGVAKNIQYF
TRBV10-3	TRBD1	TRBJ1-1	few	TGTGCCATCAGTGAGCGGACAGGGCAATCCACTGAAGCTTTCTTT	CAISERTGQSTEAFF
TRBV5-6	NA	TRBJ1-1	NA	TGTGCCAGCAGCCCAGGGTTGACTGAAGCTTTCTTT	CASSPGLTEAFF
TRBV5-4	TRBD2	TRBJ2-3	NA	TGTGCCAGCATGAAGGGAGGGTTAGCGGGGGAAGATACGCAGTATTTT	CASMKGGLAGEDTQYF
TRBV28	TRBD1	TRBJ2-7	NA	TGTGCCAGCAGTCCACCGGGACAGGGTTCGTCCTACGAGCAGTACTTC	CASSPPGQGSSYEQYF
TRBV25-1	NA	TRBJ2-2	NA	TGTGCCAGCAGTGAGCGGACTTTTGGCACCGGGGAGCTGTTTTTT	CASSERTFGTGELFF
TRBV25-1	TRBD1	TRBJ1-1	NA	TGTGCCAGCAGTGAACCGGGAGGGGGCTGGAACACTGAAGCTTTCTTT	CASSEPGGGWNTEAFF
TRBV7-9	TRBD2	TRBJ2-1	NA	TGTGCCAGCAGCCGACCCCCGGGACTAGCGGGAGGGCAAGGCGATGAGCAGTTCTTC	CASSRPPGLAGGQGDEQFF
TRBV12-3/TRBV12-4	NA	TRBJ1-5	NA	TGTGCCAGCAAATGGGGAGATCAGCCCCAGCATTTT	CASKWGDQPQHF
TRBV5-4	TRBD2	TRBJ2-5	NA	TGTGCCAGCAGCGCCCCTAGCGGCATTAAAGAGACCCAGTACTTC	CASSAPSGIKETQYF
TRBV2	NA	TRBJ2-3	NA	TGTGCCAGCAGGGAGTTACAGGGGGAGGGGACAGATACGCAGTATTTT	CASRELQGEGTDTQYF
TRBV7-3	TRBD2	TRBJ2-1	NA	TGTGCCAGCAGCTCACCCGGGACTAGAGAGCAGTTCTTC	CASSSPGTREQFF
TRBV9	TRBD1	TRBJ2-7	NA	TGTGCCAGCAGCGTAGGATCAGGACAGGGGAACTACGAGCAGTACTTC	CASSVGSGQGNYEQYF
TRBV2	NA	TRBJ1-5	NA	TGTGCCAGCACCCTATACAATCAGCCCCAGCATTTT	CASTLYNQPQHF
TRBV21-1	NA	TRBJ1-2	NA	TGTGCCAGCAGATTCTCCCAGACAGGCGGAGTAACCTATGGCTACACCTTC	CASRFSQTGGVTYGYTF
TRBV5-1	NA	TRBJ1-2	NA	TGCGCCAGCAGCCGTACCGCCCCGTCGGCTCGGACATCCTGGGGCTACACCTTC	CASSRTAPSARTSWGYTF
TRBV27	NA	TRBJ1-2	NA	TGTGCCAGCAGGCCTCGGGGGAACTATGGCTACACCTTC	CASRPRGNYGYTF
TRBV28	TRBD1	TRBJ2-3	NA	TGTGCCAGCAGTTTGGGACAGTATAGCACAGATACGCAGTATTTT	CASSLGQYSTDTQYF
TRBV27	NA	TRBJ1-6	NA	TGTGCCAGCAGGACGACAGGTCAAAATTCACCCCTCCACTTT	CASRTTGQNSPLHF
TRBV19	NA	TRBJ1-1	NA	TGTGCCAGTAGCGATCAACATGGGAGACTGTCCACTGAAGCTTTCTTT	CASSDQHGRLSTEAFF
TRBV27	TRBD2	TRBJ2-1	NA	TGTGCCAGCAGTTTATATAGCGGGAGTTACAATGAGCAGTTCTTC	CASSLYSGSYNEQFF
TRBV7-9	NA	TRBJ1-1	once	TGTGCCAGCAGCTTTTCTCTGAACACTGAAGCTTTCTTT	CASSFSLNTEAFF
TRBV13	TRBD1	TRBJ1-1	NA	TGTGCCAGCAGCTTACTGCGGACAGGGGGCGGCACTGAAGCTTTCTTT	CASSLLRTGGGTEAFF
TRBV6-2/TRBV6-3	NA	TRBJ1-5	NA	TGTGCCAGCAGTTACTCGGGGGGAACAGGGAGGGTTTTCCAGCCCCAGCATTTT	CASSYSGGTGRVFQPQHF
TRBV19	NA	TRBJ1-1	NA	TGTGCCAGTAGTGGAGAAAACGCTGAAGCTTTCTTT	CASSGENAEAFF
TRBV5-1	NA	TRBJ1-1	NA	TGCGCCAGCAGCTTGGCCGAGGGGGTTGAGGAAGCTTTCTTT	CASSLAEGVEEAFF
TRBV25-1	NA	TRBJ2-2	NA	TGTGCCAGCAGTGACCAGAACACCGGGGAGCTGTTTTTT	CASSDQNTGELFF
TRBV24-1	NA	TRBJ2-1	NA	TGTGCCACCAGTGATTCCAATCAGCGGGAGCAGTTCTTC	CATSDSNQREQFF
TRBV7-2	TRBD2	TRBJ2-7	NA	TGTGCCAGCAGCTTAGCGTCAGGAGCGGGAGGCTACGAGCAGTACTTC	CASSLASGAGGYEQYF
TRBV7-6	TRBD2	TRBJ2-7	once	TGTGCCAGCAGCCCGGGGACTAGCGGGAGTCACTACGAGCAGTACTTC	CASSPGTSGSHYEQYF
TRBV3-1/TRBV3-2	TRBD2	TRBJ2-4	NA	TGTGCCAGCAGCCTTGGGACTAGCGGGGGAGGCAGCATTCAGTACTTC	CASSLGTSGGGSIQYF
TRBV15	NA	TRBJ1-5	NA	TGTGCCACCAGCAGAGAGCGGAATCAGCCCCAGCATTTT	CATSRERNQPQHF
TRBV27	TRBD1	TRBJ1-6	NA	TGTGCCAGCAGTTTTTCTACAGGGGGCAGTAATTCACCCCTCCACTTT	CASSFSTGGSNSPLHF
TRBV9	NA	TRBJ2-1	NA	TGTGCCAGCAGCGTAGCTTTACAGAGCTCCTACAATGAGCAGTTCTTC	CASSVALQSSYNEQFF
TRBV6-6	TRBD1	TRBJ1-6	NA	TGTGCCAGCAGCCCACAGGGGCCCACCTCTAATTCACCCCTCCACTTT	CASSPQGPTSNSPLHF
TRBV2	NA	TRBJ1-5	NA	TGTGCCAGCAGTGTGTTAAGAGGGCAACAGCCCCAGCATTTT	CASSVLRGQQPQHF